These 11 T cell receptor beta chains came from one sample sequenced in a study of shared clonotypes between healthy human individuals. Sequencing used immunoSEQ multiplex PCR; TCRdb keeps in-frame clones, though not all of them. The repertoire consists of 2.5 million or so clones, with more than 80% occurring once and the leading ten covering about 0.13%. The sample taken for sequencing was naive CD4+ T cells sorted from blood. Subset meaning: CD45RA+ positively selected. Receptors were obtained from a man aged 18 to 29 in good health.

This chain joins TRBV7-8 and TRBJ1-5; TRBD1 matches 11 bases. From germline, CDR1 is SGHVS and CDR2 FQNEAQ. The junction had 14 bases not matched to a gene; V was cut back by 5 bases and J by 2 bases. The CDR3 is made up of 19 amino acids. CDR3 in DNA: TGTGCCAGCAGCGCCCAGTTGGCGGGACAGGGGGTGGGCAATCAGCCCCAGCATTTT. Protein: CASSAQLAGQGVGNQPQHF.

The gene calls are TRBV11-2 and TRBJ2-2, with 10 nucleotides matching TRBD2. CDR3 length: 16 residues. Germline lookup yields CDR1 SGHAT and CDR2 FQNNGV. V shed 3 bases, J shed 1 base, and the junction held 2 bases outside the gene matches. CDR3 sequence: CASSFLAGVNTGELFF. CDR3 bases: TGTGCCAGCAGCTTCCTAGCGGGGGTGAACACCGGGGAGCTGTTTTTT.

The V call is TRBV29-1, the J call TRBJ2-3, with 11 bases that match TRBD2. The V segment lost 4 bases and the J segment 4 bases; nucleotides outside the gene matches: 7. The germline CDR1 and CDR2 sequences are SQVTM and ANQGSEA. CDR3 length: 15 residues. The CDR3 DNA reads as TGCAGCGTTGGATCTAGCGGGGGGATTGCAGATACGCAGTATTTT. It specifies CSVGSSGGIADTQYF.

The chain couples TRBV27 to TRBJ1-2, with unresolved D. Trimming shortened V by 0 bases and J by 4 bases, and 12 bases separated the two germline ends. CDR3 length: 15 residues. The germline V gene has CDR1 MNHEY and CDR2 SMNVEV (reference sequence). The CDR3 DNA reads TGTGCCAGCAGTTTATCGATAGCAGGAATCTATGGCTACACCTTC. Translating it yields CASSLSIAGIYGYTF.

The chain links TRBV5-6 to TRBJ1-1, with D hard to call. Trimming shortened V by 0 bases and J by 8 bases, and 11 bases separated the two germline ends. This CDR3 comprises 13 residues. CDR1 SGHDT and CDR2 YYEEEE come from the germline V gene. CDR3 nucleotides: TGTGCCAGCAGCTTGGATCGGCAGAAGGAAGCTTTCTTT. Protein sequence: CASSLDRQKEAFF.

The chain couples TRBV7-9 to TRBJ2-7; the D gene is possibly TRBD2 (6 bases). V lost 5 bases to trimming and J lost 6 bases, with 14 bases between them. The CDR3 consists of 13 residues. Per germline, CDR1 SEHNR and CDR2 FQNEAQ (reference sequence). For the CDR3, the DNA is TGTGCCAGCAGCCTCGTGGCGGGGTCCGAGCAGTACTTC. Protein sequence: CASSLVAGSEQYF.

Comment on this clone: This same CDR3 is encoded by further DNA sequences in the sample. The rearrangement links TRBV30 to TRBJ2-1; TRBD1 aligns across 8 bases. There are 15 residues in the CDR3. Losses at the gene ends were 0 bases for V and 7 bases for J; bases not matched to a gene: 8. CDR1 and CDR2 from the germline V gene are GTSNPN and SVGIG (reference sequence). CDR3 DNA: TGTGCCTGGAGTGTAGGTCAGGGGGCAGGGAATGAGCAGTTCTTC. Translating gives CAWSVGQGAGNEQFF.

V usage is TRBV28 and J usage is TRBJ1-2; D is unclear. Between the trimmed V and J ends, which lost 5 bases and 6 bases, there was a span of 22 bases. Germline loops: CDR1 MDHEN, CDR2 SYDVKM. The CDR3 covers 16 residues. The chain's CDR3 is CASSPPGREGKDGYTF. CDR3 sequence (DNA): TGTGCCAGCAGTCCCCCGGGGAGGGAGGGTAAGGATGGCTACACCTTC.

This clone was seen a single time. The genes are TRBV28 and TRBJ2-7; maybe TRBD1 (6 bases). In germline, CDR1 is MDHEN, CDR2 SYDVKM. The CDR3 is made up of 18 amino acids. Trimming took off 1 base at V and 3 bases at J, with 22 bases between the two ends. CDR3: CASSLFVWYSGQNYEQYF. CDR3 DNA: TGTGCCAGCAGTTTATTTGTTTGGTACTCTGGACAGAACTACGAGCAGTACTTC.

The V gene is TRBV7-8, the J gene TRBJ2-3; 14 nucleotides agree with TRBD2. The J segment lost 6 bases and the V segment lost 5 bases, leaving 4 bases of the junction unmatched. Germline CDR1 reads SGHVS; CDR2 reads FQNEAQ. CDR3 length equals 15 residues. CDR3 amino acids: CASSTTSGRVDTQYF. In DNA, the CDR3 is TGTGCCAGCAGCACGACTAGCGGGAGGGTGGATACGCAGTATTTT.

The rearrangement uses TRBV7-9 and TRBJ2-7, with D hard to call. The CDR3 covers 15 residues. V was shortened by 4 bases and J by 2 bases, with 15 bases between the two germline ends. Per the germline V gene, CDR1 is SEHNR and CDR2 is FQNEAQ (reference sequence). CDR3 amino acids: CASSSFQTLTYEQYF. In DNA form, the CDR3 reads TGTGCCAGCAGCTCCTTTCAGACATTAACCTACGAGCAGTACTTC.